The following is a TCR beta chain sequence with its context. This CDR3 has 14 residues. The V segment lost 3 bases and the J segment 7 bases; nucleotides outside the gene matches: 3. Germline lookup yields CDR1 SGHAT and CDR2 FQDESV (reference sequence). The repertoire was sequenced with immunoSEQ multiplex PCR; TCRdb's copy has only in-frame clones and lacks some. Here the sample spans around 150,000 clones, 80% to 85% being singletons. These data come from a study of blood T cell repertoires in COVID-19. Material: peripheral blood. The receptor was derived from a woman aged 55-70 years with active or convalescent COVID-19. This sequence joins TRBV11-1 and TRBJ1-2, with 12 bases that match TRBD1. CDR3 amino acids: CASSFPGQGAGYTF. CDR3 bases: TGTGCCAGCAGCTTCCCGGGACAGGGGGCTGGCTACACCTTC.